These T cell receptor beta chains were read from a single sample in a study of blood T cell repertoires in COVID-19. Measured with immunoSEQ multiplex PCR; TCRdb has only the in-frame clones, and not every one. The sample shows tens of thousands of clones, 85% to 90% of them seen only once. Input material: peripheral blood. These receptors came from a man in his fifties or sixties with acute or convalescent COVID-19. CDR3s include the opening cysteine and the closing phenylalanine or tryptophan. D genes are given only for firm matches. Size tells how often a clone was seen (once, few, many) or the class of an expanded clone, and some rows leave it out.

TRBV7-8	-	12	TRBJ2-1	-	TGTGCCAGCAGCTTGACTATTTATGAGCAGTTCTTC	CASSLTIYEQFF
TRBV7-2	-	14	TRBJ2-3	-	TGTGCCAGCAGCTTAAGGGGGACCACAGATACGCAGTATTTT	CASSLRGTTDTQYF
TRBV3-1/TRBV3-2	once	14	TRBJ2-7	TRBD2	TGTGCCAGCAGCCGTGGACTAGCGACCTACGAGCAGTACTTC	CASSRGLATYEQYF
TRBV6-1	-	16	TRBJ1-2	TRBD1	TGTGCCAGCAGTGCACCCTCCGGGACAGGGAGCTATGGCTACACCTTC	CASSAPSGTGSYGYTF
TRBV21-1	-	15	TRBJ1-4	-	TGTGCCAGCAGCAATAAGACAGGGCCTAATGAAAAACTGTTTTTT	CASSNKTGPNEKLFF
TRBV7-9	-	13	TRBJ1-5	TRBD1	TGTGCCAGCAGTTGGACAGGGGATCAGCCCCAGCATTTT	CASSWTGDQPQHF
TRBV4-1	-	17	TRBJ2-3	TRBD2	TGCGCCAGCAGCCAGCCCCTAGCGGGGGGATACACAGATACGCAGTATTTT	CASSQPLAGGYTDTQYF
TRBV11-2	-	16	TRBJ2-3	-	TGTGCCAGCAGCTTAGGCCCAAGACAGAACACAGATACGCAGTATTTT	CASSLGPRQNTDTQYF
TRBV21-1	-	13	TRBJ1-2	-	TGTGCCAGCACGCCCCCGGGGGGGGGTGGCTACACCTTC	CASTPPGGGGYTF
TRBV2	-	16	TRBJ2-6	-	TGTGCCAGCAGATACTATCAGGGTTCTGGGGCCAACGTCCTGACTTTC	CASRYYQGSGANVLTF
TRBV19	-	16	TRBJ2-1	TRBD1	TGTGCCAGTAGTCCCAGGCAGGGGGCCTCCTACAATGAGCAGTTCTTC	CASSPRQGASYNEQFF
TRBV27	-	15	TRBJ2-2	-	TGTGCCAGCAGAAGGGGGGCGGGGGCGACCGGGGAGCTGTTTTTT	CASRRGAGATGELFF
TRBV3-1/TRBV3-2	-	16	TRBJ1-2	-	TGTGCCAGCAGCCAAGACCCAGGGTTTATGGCGCCTGGCTACACCTTC	CASSQDPGFMAPGYTF
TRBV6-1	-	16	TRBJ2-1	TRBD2	TGTGCCAGCAGTGAAGGTAGCGGGGGGGCCATCGGTGAGCAGTTCTTC	CASSEGSGGAIGEQFF
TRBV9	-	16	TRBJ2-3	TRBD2	TGTGCCAGCAGCCGAGGAGCGGGGGGCGGCACAGATACGCAGTATTTT	CASSRGAGGGTDTQYF
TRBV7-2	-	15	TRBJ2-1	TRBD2	TGTGCCAGCAGCTCGGGGACTAGCGGGAGAGATGAGCAGTTCTTC	CASSSGTSGRDEQFF
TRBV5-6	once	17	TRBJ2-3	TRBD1	TGTGCCAGCGGCCGGGACAGGGGGCGAGGTTTGCCAGATACGCAGTATTTT	CASGRDRGRGLPDTQYF
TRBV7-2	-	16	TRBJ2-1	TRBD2	TGTGCCAGCAGCACCACTAGCGGGGGGGCGGACAATGAGCAGTTCTTC	CASSTTSGGADNEQFF
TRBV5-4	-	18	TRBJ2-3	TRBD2	TGTGCCAGCAGCTCAGGACTAGCGGGGGGCCGTAGCACAGATACGCAGTATTTT	CASSSGLAGGRSTDTQYF
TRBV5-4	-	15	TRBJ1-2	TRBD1	TGTGCCAGCAGGGCTCAGACAGGGCTAGTGTGGGGCTACACCTTC	CASRAQTGLVWGYTF
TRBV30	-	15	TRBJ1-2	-	TGTGCCTGGAGTGTAGCCGGGGTCCTCACCTATGGCTACACCTTC	CAWSVAGVLTYGYTF
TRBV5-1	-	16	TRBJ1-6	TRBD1	TGCGCCAGCAGCTTGTATAGCGGACAGGGAAATTCACCCCTCCACTTT	CASSLYSGQGNSPLHF
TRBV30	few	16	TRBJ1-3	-	TGTGCCTGGAGTCCCTCGGACAGATGCTCTGGAAACACCATATATTTT	CAWSPSDRCSGNTIYF
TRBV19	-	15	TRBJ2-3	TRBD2	TGTGCCAGTAGTATTGGCGGGGGGCGACAAGATACGCAGTATTTT	CASSIGGGRQDTQYF
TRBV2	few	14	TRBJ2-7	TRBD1	TGTGCCAGCAGCCGCGGGGGACAGGGGGACGAGCAGTACTTC	CASSRGGQGDEQYF
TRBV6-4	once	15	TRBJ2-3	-	TGTGCCAGCAGTGACTCGGGGGGGGCCACAGATACGCAGTATTTT	CASSDSGGATDTQYF
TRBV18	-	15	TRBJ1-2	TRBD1	TGTGCCAGCTCACTAAGGACAGGGGGAGCCTATGGCTACACCTTC	CASSLRTGGAYGYTF
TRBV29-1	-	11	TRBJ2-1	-	TGCAGCGTTGATGGCGGCTTTCGGCAGTTCTTC	CSVDGGFRQFF
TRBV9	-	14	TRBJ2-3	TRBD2	TGTGCCAGCAGCTTCGGGGGGGCCGCAGATACGCAGTATTTT	CASSFGGAADTQYF
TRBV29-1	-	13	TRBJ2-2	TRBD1	TGCAGCGGAAGACAGGGGAGCGCCGGGGAGCTGTTTTTT	CSGRQGSAGELFF
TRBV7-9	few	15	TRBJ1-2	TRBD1	TGTGCCAGCAGCTCCCCGGACAGGGCTAACTATGGCTACACCTTC	CASSSPDRANYGYTF
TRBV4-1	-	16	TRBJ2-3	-	TGCGCCAGCAGCCAAGAGTTCGGGTCAAGCACAGATACGCAGTATTTT	CASSQEFGSSTDTQYF
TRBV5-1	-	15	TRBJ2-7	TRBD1	TGCGCCAGCAGCCCCAGACAGGGGCGTTCCTACGAGCAGTACTTC	CASSPRQGRSYEQYF
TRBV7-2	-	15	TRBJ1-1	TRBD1	TGTGCCAGCAGCAACAGGGGGCGCAGGAACACTGAAGCTTTCTTT	CASSNRGRRNTEAFF
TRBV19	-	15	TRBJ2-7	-	TGTGCCAGCAGAAGGGAGATAGGGCCCACCTACGAGCAGTACTTC	CASRREIGPTYEQYF
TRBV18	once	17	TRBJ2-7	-	TGTGCCAGCTCACCAATAAGGGAGAACTTGGGTTCCTACGAGCAGTACTTC	CASSPIRENLGSYEQYF
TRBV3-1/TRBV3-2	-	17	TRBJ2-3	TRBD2	TGTGCCAGCAGCCAAGAGGGGACTAGCGGGGGCACAGATACGCAGTATTTT	CASSQEGTSGGTDTQYF
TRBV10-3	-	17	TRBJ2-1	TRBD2	TGTGCCATCAGTGCCCTTCCTAGCGGGGGCTCCTACAATGAGCAGTTCTTC	CAISALPSGGSYNEQFF
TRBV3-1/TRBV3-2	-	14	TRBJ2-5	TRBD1	TGTGCCAGCGGACTCAGGGGGCGGGAAGAGACCCAGTACTTC	CASGLRGREETQYF
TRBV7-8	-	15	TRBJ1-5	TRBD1	TGTGCCAGCAGGTCTGGACAGGGGAGCAATCAGCCCCAGCATTTT	CASRSGQGSNQPQHF
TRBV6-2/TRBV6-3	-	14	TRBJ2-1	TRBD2	TGTGCCAGCAGTTACTGGACGGGGGGGAGTGAGCAGTTCTTC	CASSYWTGGSEQFF
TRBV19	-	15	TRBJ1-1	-	TGTGCCAGTAGTACCATGACAGGCCGGAACACTGAAGCTTTCTTT	CASSTMTGRNTEAFF
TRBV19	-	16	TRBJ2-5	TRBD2	TGTGCCAGTAGTCTCAGACTAGCGGGAGGGCGAGAGACCCAGTACTTC	CASSLRLAGGRETQYF
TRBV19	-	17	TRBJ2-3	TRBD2	TGTGCCAAGCCGACTAGCGGGAGGGCCAGGGGCACAGATACGCAGTATTTT	CAKPTSGRARGTDTQYF
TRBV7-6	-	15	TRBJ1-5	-	TGTGCCAGCAGCTCAACCGGGGAGGGCAATCAGCCCCAGCATTTT	CASSSTGEGNQPQHF
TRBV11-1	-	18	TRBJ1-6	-	TGTGCCAGCAGCTTAGCACGGGAAGGCAGCTCCTATAATTCACCCCTCCACTTT	CASSLAREGSSYNSPLHF
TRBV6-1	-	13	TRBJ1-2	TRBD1	TGTGCCAGCAGTGAAGAGGGGGCGAGGGGCTACACCTTC	CASSEEGARGYTF
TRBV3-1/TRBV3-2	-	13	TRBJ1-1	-	TGTGCCAGCAGCCAAGATATCGACACTGAAGCTTTCTTT	CASSQDIDTEAFF
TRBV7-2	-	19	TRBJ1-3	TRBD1	TGTGCCAGCAGCTTAAATGGTGGACAGGGATGGGTCTCTGGAAACACCATATATTTT	CASSLNGGQGWVSGNTIYF
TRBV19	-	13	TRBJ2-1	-	TGTGCCAGTAATCAAAGGGGCTTGAATGAGCAGTTCTTC	CASNQRGLNEQFF
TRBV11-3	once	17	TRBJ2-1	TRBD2	TGTGCCAGCAGCCCTCGGCCTAGCGGGGGGGCTAGTAATGAGCAGTTCTTC	CASSPRPSGGASNEQFF
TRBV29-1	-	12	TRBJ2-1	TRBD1	TGCAGCGCGAAGGAAGGGGGGACAGGGAAGTTCTTC	CSAKEGGTGKFF
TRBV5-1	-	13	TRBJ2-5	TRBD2	TGCGCCAGCAGACTAGCGGGAGAAGAGACCCAGTACTTC	CASRLAGEETQYF
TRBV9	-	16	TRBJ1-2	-	TGTGCCAGCAGCGTAGAAGGAGGGGGACTAAACTATGGCTACACCTTC	CASSVEGGGLNYGYTF
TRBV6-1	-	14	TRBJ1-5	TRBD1	TGTGCCAGCAGTGACAGGGGGCGCGGGCAGCCCCAGCATTTT	CASSDRGRGQPQHF
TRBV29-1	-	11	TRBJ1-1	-	TGCAGCGTTGGGGCGAACACTGAAGCTTTCTTT	CSVGANTEAFF